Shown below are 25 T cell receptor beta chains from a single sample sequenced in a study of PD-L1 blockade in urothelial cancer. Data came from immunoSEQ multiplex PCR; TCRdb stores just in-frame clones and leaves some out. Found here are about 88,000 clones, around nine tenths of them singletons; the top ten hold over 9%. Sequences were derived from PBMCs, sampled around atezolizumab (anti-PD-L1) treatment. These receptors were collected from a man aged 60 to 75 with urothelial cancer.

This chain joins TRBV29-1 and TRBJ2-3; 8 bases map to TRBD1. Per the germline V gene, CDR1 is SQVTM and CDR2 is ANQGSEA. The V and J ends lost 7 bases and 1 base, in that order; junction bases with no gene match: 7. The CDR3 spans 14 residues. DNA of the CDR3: TGCAGCGCCGCCAGGGGGCGCCGCACAGATACGCAGTATTTT. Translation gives CSAARGRRTDTQYF.

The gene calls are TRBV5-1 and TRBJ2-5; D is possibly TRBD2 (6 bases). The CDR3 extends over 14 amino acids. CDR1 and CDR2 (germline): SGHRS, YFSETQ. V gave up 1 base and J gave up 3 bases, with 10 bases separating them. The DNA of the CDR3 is TGCGCCAGCAGCTTGACCGGGAGAAAAGAGACCCAGTACTTC. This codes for CASSLTGRKETQYF.

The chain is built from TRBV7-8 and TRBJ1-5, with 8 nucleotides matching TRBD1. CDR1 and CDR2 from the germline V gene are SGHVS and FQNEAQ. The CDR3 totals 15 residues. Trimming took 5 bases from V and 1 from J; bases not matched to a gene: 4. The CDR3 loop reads CASSTGQESNQPQHF. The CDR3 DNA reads TGTGCCAGCAGCACGGGACAGGAGAGCAATCAGCCCCAGCATTTT.

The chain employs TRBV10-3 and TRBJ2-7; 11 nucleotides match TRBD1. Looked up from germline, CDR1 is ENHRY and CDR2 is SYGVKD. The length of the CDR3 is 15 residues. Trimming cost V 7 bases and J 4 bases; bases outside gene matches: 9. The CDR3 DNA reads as TGTGCCATCATGAGTCGGACAGGGGGCGCATACGAGCAGTACTTC. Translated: CAIMSRTGGAYEQYF.

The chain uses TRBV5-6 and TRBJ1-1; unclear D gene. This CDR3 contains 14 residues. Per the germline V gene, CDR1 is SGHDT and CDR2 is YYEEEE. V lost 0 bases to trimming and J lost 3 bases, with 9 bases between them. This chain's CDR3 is CASSLGWEHTEAFF. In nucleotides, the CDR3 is TGTGCCAGCAGCTTGGGTTGGGAGCACACTGAAGCTTTCTTT.

CDR3: CASSLGQGIGKLFF. The CDR3 DNA reads TGTGCCAGCAGCCTTGGACAGGGAATTGGAAAACTGTTTTTT. V gene TRBV13 combines with J gene TRBJ1-4, with 8 nucleotides matching TRBD1. The CDR3 is 14 residues long. Looked up from germline, CDR1 is PRHDT and CDR2 is FYEKMQ (reference sequence). J was trimmed by 10 bases and V by 5 bases; bases with no gene match: 9.

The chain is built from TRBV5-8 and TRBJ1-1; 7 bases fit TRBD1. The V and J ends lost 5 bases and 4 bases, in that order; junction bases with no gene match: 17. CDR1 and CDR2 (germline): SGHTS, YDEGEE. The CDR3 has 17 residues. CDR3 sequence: CASRDLIGSTGSTEAFF. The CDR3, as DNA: TGTGCCAGCAGAGATCTGATTGGCTCGACAGGGTCCACTGAAGCTTTCTTT.

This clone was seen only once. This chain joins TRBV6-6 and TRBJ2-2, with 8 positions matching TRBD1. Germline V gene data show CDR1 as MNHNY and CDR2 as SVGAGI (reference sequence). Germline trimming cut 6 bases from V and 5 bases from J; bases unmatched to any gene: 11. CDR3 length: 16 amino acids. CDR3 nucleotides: TGTGCCAGCAGAGGAGTCGACAGGGGAGATACCGGGGAGCTGTTTTTT. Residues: CASRGVDRGDTGELFF.

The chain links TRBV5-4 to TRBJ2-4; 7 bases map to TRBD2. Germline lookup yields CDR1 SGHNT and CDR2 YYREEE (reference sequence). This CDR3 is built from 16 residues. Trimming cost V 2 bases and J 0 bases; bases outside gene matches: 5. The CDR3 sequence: CASSFGGREAKNIQYF. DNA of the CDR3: TGTGCCAGCAGCTTCGGGGGGAGAGAAGCCAAAAACATTCAGTACTTC.

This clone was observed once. The CDR3 nucleotides are TGCGCCAGCAGCTTTACAGGGGGGGAATCTGGAAACACCATATATTTT. Amino acid sequence: CASSFTGGESGNTIYF. This chain uses TRBV5-1 with TRBJ1-3, with TRBD1 matching over 8 bases. CDR3 length equals 16 residues. The trim removed 2 bases at V and 1 base at J, leaving 5 bases unmatched. Germline loops: CDR1 SGHRS, CDR2 YFSETQ. The full variable domain, completed using reference TRBV5-1 and TRBJ1-3, is KAGVTQTPRYLIKTRGQQVTLSCSPISGHRSVSWYQQTPGQGLQFLFEYFSETQRNKGNFPGRFSGRQFSNSRSEMNVSTLELGDSALYLCASSFTGGESGNTIYFGEGSWLTVV.

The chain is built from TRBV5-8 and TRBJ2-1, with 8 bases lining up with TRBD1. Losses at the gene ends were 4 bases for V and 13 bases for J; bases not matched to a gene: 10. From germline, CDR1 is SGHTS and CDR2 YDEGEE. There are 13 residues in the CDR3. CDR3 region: CASSLSTGVKQFF. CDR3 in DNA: TGTGCCAGCAGCCTTTCGACAGGGGTTAAACAGTTCTTC. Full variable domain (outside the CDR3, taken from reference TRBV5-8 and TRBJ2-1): EAGVTQSPTHLIKTRGQQATLRCSPISGHTSVYWYQQALGLGLQFLLWYDEGEERNRGNFPPRFSGRQFPNYSSELNVNALELEDSALYLCASSLSTGVKQFFGPGTRLTVL.

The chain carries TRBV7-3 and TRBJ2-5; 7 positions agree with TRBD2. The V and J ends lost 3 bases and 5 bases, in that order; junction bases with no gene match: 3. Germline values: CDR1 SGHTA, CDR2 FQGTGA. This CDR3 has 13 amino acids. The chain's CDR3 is CASSLGEGETQYF. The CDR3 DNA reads TGTGCCAGCAGCTTGGGGGAGGGGGAGACCCAGTACTTC.

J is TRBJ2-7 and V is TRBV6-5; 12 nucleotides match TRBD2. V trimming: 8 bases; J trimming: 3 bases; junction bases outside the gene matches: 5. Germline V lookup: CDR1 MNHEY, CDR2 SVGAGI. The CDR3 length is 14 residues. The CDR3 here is CASRRTSGVYEQYF. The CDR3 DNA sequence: TGTGCCAGCCGACGGACTAGCGGGGTCTACGAGCAGTACTTC.

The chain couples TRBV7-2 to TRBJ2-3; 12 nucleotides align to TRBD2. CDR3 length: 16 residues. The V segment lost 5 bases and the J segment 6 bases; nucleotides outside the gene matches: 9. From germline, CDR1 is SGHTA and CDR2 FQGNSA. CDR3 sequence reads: CASSRSWTSGKDTQYF. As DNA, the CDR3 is TGTGCCAGCAGCCGTTCTTGGACTAGCGGGAAGGATACGCAGTATTTT.

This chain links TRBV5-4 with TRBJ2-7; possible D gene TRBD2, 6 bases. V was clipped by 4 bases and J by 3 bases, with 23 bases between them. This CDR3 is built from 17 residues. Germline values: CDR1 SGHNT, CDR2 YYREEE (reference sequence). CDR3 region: CASSPIQSGPMIYEQYF. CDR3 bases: TGTGCCAGCAGCCCAATTCAGAGCGGGCCAATGATCTACGAGCAGTACTTC.

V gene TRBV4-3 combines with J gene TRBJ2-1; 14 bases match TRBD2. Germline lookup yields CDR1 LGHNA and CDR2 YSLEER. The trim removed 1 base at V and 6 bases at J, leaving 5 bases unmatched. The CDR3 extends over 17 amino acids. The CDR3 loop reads CASSQVVTSGGANEQFF. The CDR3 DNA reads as TGCGCCAGCAGCCAAGTAGTGACTAGCGGGGGGGCCAATGAGCAGTTCTTC.

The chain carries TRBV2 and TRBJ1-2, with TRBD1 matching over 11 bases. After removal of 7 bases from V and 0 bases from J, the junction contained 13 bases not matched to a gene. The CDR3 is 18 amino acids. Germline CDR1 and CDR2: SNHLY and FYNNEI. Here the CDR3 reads CASTSGRGQGVSNYGYTF. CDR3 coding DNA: TGTGCCAGCACCTCAGGGAGGGGACAGGGGGTGTCTAACTATGGCTACACCTTC. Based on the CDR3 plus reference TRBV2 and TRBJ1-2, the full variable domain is EPEVTQTPSHQVTQMGQEVILRCVPISNHLYFYWYRQILGQKVEFLVSFYNNEISEKSEIFDDQFSVERPDGSNFTLKIRSTKLEDSAMYFCASTSGRGQGVSNYGYTFGSGTRLTVV.

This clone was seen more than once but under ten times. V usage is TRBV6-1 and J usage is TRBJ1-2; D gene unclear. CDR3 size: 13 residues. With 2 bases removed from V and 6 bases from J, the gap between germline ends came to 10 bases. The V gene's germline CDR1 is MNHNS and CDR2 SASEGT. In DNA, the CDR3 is TGTGCCAGCAGTGAATACGGTCTGAATGGCTACACCTTC. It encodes CASSEYGLNGYTF.

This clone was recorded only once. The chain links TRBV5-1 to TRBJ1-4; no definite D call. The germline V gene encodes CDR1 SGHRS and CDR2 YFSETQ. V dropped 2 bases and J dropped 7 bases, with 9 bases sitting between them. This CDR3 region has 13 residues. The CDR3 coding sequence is TGCGCCAGCAGCTTCGGGAGTACTGAAAAACTGTTTTTT. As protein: CASSFGSTEKLFF.

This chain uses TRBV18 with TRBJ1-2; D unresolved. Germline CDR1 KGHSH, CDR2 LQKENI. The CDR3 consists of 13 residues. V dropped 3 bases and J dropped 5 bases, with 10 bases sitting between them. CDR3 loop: CASSPDGVYGYTF. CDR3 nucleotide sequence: TGTGCCAGCTCACCGGACGGGGTGTATGGCTACACCTTC. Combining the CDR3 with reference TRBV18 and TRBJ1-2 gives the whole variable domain NAGVMQNPRHLVRRRGQEARLRCSPMKGHSHVYWYRQLPEEGLKFMVYLQKENIIDESGMPKERFSAEFPKEGPSILRIQQVVRGDSAAYFCASSPDGVYGYTFGSGTRLTVV.

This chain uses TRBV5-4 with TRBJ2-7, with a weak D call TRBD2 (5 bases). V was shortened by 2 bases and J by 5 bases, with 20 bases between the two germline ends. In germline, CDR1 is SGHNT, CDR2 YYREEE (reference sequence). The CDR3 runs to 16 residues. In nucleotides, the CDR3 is TGTGCCAGCAGCTTCCGTCAATCCTCGAGGGCTGACGAGCAGTACTTC. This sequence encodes CASSFRQSSRADEQYF.

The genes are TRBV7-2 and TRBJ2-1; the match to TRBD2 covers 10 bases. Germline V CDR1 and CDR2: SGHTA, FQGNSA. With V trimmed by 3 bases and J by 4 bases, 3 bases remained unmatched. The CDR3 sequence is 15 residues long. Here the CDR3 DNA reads TGTGCCAGCAGCTTGAGCGGGGGGGCGTACAATGAGCAGTTCTTC. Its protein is CASSLSGGAYNEQFF.

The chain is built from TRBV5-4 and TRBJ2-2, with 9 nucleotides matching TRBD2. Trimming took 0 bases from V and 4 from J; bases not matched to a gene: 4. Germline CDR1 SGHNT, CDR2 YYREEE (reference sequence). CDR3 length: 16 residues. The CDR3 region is CASSLVAGGSTGELFF. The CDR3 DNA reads TGTGCCAGCAGCTTGGTGGCGGGAGGGAGCACCGGGGAGCTGTTTTTT.

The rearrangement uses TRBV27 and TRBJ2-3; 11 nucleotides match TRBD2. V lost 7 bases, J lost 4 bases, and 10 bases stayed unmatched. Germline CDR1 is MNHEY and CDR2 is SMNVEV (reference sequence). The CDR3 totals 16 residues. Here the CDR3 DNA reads TGTGCCAGCAATCCCAAACTAGCGGGAGAGCCAGATACGCAGTATTTT. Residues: CASNPKLAGEPDTQYF.

The chain's CDR3 is CSVEIESGQPQHF. The CDR3, as DNA: TGCAGCGTTGAAATAGAATCAGGCCAGCCCCAGCATTTT. This chain links TRBV29-1 with TRBJ1-5; D is unclear. CDR1 is SQVTM and CDR2 is ANQGSEA in the germline V gene. The CDR3 loop spans 13 amino acids. V was clipped by 2 bases and J by 7 bases, with 12 bases between them.